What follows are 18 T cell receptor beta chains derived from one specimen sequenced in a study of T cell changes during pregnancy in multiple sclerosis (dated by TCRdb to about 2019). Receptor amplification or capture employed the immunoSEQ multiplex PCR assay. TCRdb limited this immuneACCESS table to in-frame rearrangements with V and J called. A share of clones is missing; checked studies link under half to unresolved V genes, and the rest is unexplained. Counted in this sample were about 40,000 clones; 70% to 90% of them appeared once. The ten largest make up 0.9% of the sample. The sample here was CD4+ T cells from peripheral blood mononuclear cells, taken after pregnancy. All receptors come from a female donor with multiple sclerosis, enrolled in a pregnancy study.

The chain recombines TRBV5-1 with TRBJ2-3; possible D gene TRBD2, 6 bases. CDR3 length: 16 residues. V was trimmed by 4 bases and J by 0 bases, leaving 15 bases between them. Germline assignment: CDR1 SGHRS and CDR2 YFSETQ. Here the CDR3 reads CASSPRGRQSTDTQYF. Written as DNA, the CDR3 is TGCGCCAGCAGCCCGCGGGGACGACAGAGCACAGATACGCAGTATTTT.

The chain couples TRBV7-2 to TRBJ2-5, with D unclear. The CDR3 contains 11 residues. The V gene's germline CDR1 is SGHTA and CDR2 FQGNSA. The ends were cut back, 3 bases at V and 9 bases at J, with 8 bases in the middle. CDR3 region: CASSFYNAQYF. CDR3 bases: TGTGCCAGCAGCTTTTATAATGCCCAGTACTTC.

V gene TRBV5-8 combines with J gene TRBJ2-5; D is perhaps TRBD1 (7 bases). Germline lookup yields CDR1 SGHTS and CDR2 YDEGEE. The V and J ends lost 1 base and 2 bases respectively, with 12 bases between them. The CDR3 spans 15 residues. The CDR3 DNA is TGTGCCAGCAGCTTGTTCAGGGGGGATCAAGAGACCCAGTACTTC. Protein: CASSLFRGDQETQYF.

The CDR3 spells CASSWQGGDTQYF. The CDR3 DNA reads TGTGCCAGCAGCTGGCAGGGAGGAGATACGCAGTATTTT. The V gene is TRBV7-2, the J gene TRBJ2-3, with TRBD2 as a possible D gene (6 bases). CDR3 length equals 13 residues. The V gene's germline CDR1 is SGHTA and CDR2 FQGNSA. V was pared by 4 bases and J by 5 bases, with 10 bases between.

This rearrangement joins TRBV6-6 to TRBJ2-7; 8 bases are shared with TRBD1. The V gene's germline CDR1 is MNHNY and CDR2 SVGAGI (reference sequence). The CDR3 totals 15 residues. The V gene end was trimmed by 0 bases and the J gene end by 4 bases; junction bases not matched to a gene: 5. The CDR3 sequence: CASSYSTRGRYEQYF. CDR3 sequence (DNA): TGTGCCAGCAGTTACTCGACCAGGGGGCGTTACGAGCAGTACTTC.

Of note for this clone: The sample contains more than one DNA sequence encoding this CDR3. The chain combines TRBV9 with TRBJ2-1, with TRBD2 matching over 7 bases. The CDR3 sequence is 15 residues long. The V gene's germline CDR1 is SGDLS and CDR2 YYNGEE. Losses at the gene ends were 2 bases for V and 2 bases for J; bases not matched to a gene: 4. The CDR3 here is CASSVLAVPYNEQFF. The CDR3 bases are TGTGCCAGCAGCGTCCTAGCGGTACCCTACAATGAGCAGTTCTTC.

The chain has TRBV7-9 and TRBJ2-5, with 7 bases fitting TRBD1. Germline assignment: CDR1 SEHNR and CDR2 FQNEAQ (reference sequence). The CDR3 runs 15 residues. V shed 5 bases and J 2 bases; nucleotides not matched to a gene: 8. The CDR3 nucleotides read TGTGCCAGCAGCAAAGGACAGGACTTTCAAGAGACCCAGTACTTC. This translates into CASSKGQDFQETQYF.

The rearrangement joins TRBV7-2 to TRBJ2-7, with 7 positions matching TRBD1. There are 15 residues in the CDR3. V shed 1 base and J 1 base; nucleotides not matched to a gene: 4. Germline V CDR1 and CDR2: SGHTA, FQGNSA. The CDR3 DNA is TGTGCCAGCAGCTTAGTACAGGGGCCTTCCTACGAGCAGTACTTC. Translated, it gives CASSLVQGPSYEQYF.

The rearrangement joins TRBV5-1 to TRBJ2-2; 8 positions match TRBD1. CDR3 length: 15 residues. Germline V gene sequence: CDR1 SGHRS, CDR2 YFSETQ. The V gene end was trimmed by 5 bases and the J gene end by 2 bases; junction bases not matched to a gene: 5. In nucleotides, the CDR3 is TGCGCCAGCAGTCGACAGGGGCAAAACACCGGGGAGCTGTTTTTT. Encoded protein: CASSRQGQNTGELFF.

The CDR3 DNA reads as TGTGCCTGGAGCGTTCAGGTTAACTATGGCTACACCTTC. It yields the protein CAWSVQVNYGYTF. The J gene is TRBJ1-2, the V gene TRBV30; D is uncertain. There are 13 residues in the CDR3. V was clipped by 3 bases and J by 1 base, with 9 bases between them. The germline V gene encodes CDR1 GTSNPN and CDR2 SVGIG (reference sequence).

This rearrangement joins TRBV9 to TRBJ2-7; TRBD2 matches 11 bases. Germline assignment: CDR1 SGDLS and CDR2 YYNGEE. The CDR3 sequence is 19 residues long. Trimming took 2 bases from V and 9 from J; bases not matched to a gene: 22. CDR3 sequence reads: CASSVATPTSGVPPPVQYF. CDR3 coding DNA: TGTGCCAGCAGCGTGGCAACCCCGACTAGCGGGGTCCCACCCCCCGTGCAGTACTTC.

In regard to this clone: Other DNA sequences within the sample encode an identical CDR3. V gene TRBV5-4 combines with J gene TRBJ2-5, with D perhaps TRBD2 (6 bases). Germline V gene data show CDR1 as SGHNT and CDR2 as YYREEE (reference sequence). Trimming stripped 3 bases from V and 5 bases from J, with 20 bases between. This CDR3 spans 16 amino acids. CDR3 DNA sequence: TGTGCCAGCAGCTCCACCTCGACTAGTGGGGCGGAGACCCAGTACTTC. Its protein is CASSSTSTSGAETQYF.

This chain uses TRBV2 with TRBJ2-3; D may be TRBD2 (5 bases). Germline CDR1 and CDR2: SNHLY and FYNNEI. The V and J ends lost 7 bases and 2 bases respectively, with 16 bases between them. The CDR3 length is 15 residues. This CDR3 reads CASKRAKTNTDTQYF. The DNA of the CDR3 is TGTGCCAGCAAGAGGGCCAAAACAAACACAGATACGCAGTATTTT.

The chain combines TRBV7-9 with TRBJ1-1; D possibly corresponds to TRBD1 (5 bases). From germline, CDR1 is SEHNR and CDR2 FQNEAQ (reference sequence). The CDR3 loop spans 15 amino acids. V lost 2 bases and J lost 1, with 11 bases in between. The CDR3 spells CASSLTGEWNTEAFF. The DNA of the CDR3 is TGTGCCAGCAGCTTAACAGGAGAATGGAACACTGAAGCTTTCTTT.

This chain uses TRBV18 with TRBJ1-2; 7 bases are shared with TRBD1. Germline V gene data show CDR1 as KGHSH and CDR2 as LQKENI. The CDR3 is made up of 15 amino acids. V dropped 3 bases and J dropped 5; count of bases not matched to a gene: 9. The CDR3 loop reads CASSPQGTANYGYTF. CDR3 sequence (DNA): TGTGCCAGCTCACCCCAAGGGACAGCCAATTATGGCTACACCTTC.

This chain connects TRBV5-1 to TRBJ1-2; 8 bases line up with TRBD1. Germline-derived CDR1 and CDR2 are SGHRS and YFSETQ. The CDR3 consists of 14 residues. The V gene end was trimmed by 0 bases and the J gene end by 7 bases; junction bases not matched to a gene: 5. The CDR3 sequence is CASSLGQGLIGYTF. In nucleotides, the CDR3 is TGCGCCAGCAGCTTGGGACAGGGGCTCATTGGCTACACCTTC.

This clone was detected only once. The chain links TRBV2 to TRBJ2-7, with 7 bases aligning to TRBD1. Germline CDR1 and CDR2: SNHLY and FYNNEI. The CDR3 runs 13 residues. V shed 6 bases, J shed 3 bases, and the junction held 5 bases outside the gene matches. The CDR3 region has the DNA TGTGCCAGCAGCATCGGGACAGTCTACGAGCAGTACTTC. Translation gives CASSIGTVYEQYF.

For the CDR3, the DNA is TGTGCCAGCAGCTGGGTACGGGAGACTGAAGCTTTCTTT. Translation: CASSWVRETEAFF. The V gene is TRBV7-9, the J gene TRBJ1-1, with D unresolved. The CDR3 runs to 13 residues. Trimming cost V 4 bases and J 5 bases, with 11 bases left between them. CDR1 SEHNR and CDR2 FQNEAQ come from the germline V gene (reference sequence).